This passage covers 8 T cell receptor beta chains from one sample sequenced in a study of cytomegalovirus exposure and HLA in healthy donors. 60 Vbeta and 13 Jbeta primers were used in PCR. Assay used: immunoSEQ multiplex PCR; TCRdb lists only in-frame clones, some missing. Found here are some 180,000 clones, less than 80% of them singletons; the top ten hold approximately 4.4%. Input material: PBMCs. All receptors come from a woman aged 30 to 39 in good health and CMV-seropositive.

This clone came up a few times. The V gene is TRBV9, the J gene TRBJ2-7; 7 positions match TRBD1. V was clipped by 2 bases and J by 0 bases; unmatched bases: 5. Germline lookup yields CDR1 SGDLS and CDR2 YYNGEE. The CDR3 is 15 amino acids. CDR3 sequence (DNA): TGTGCCAGCAGCGTCCGGACAGGCATCTCCTACGAGCAGTACTTC. It yields the protein CASSVRTGISYEQYF.

V is TRBV10-3 and J is TRBJ2-1, with TRBD2 identical over 12 bases. The CDR3 runs to 14 residues. J gave up 4 bases and V 8 bases, and 3 bases lay outside the gene matches. CDR1 and CDR2 from the germline V gene are ENHRY and SYGVKD. The CDR3 bases are TGTGCCATCCAGACTAGCGGGGGATACAATGAGCAGTTCTTC. As protein: CAIQTSGGYNEQFF.

For the CDR3, the DNA is TGTGCCAGCAGCTTTTCAGACAATCAGCCCCAGCATTTT. It yields the protein CASSFSDNQPQHF. The chain is built from TRBV5-6 and TRBJ1-5; D unclear. The CDR3 is 13 residues long. V was clipped by 2 bases and J by 3 bases, with 6 bases between them. Per the germline V gene, CDR1 is SGHDT and CDR2 is YYEEEE. Filled out from reference TRBV5-6 and TRBJ1-5, the complete variable domain reads DAGVTQSPTHLIKTRGQQVTLRCSPKSGHDTVSWYQQALGQGPQFIFQYYEEEERQRGNFPDRFSGHQFPNYSSELNVNALLLGDSALYLCASSFSDNQPQHFGDGTRLSIL.

The chain has TRBV9 and TRBJ2-1; weak D call: TRBD2 (6 bases). Trimming cost V 1 base and J 3 bases, with 14 bases left between them. The CDR3 runs 16 residues. CDR1 is SGDLS and CDR2 is YYNGEE in the germline V gene. CDR3 amino acids: CASSVLRQGGYNEQFF. The CDR3 nucleotides read TGTGCCAGCAGCGTATTGAGGCAGGGAGGCTACAATGAGCAGTTCTTC.

The CDR3 nucleotides read TGTGCCAGCAGCTTGGACAGGGGGCATGGCTACACCTTC. Its translation is CASSLDRGHGYTF. V and J are TRBV5-6 and TRBJ1-2; TRBD1 matches 9 bases. Unmatched junction bases numbered 0, after V lost 0 bases and J lost 6 bases. Germline V lookup: CDR1 SGHDT, CDR2 YYEEEE. The CDR3 length is 13 residues.

The J gene is TRBJ2-5, the V gene TRBV5-8, with D possibly TRBD1 on 5 matching bases. The germline V gene has CDR1 SGHTS and CDR2 YDEGEE. CDR3 size: 15 residues. Trimming pared 3 bases from V and 2 bases from J, leaving 14 bases between. The CDR3 sequence: CASSSQGLPQETQYF. CDR3 in DNA: TGTGCCAGCAGCTCGCAGGGCCTGCCACAAGAGACCCAGTACTTC. The variable domain in full, completed from reference TRBV5-8 and TRBJ2-5, reads EAGVTQSPTHLIKTRGQQATLRCSPISGHTSVYWYQQALGLGLQFLLWYDEGEERNRGNFPPRFSGRQFPNYSSELNVNALELEDSALYLCASSSQGLPQETQYFGPGTRLLVL.

The chain couples TRBV6-5 to TRBJ2-2; D is unclear. CDR3 size: 14 residues. V lost 0 bases and J lost 3, with 5 bases in between. CDR1 and CDR2 (germline): MNHEY, SVGAGI. The CDR3 DNA reads as TGTGCCAGCAGTTACTCTACATACACCGGGGAGCTGTTTTTT. Translated: CASSYSTYTGELFF.

This clone was counted a few times. The chain carries TRBV4-1 and TRBJ1-2; no definite D call. Per the germline V gene, CDR1 is MGHRA and CDR2 is YSYEKL. Deletions cut 5 bases from V and 8 bases from J, with 15 bases between. This CDR3 has 13 residues. The CDR3 coding sequence is TGCGCCAGCAGCTTACATCCTTCGCGGGGCTACACCTTC. It encodes CASSLHPSRGYTF.